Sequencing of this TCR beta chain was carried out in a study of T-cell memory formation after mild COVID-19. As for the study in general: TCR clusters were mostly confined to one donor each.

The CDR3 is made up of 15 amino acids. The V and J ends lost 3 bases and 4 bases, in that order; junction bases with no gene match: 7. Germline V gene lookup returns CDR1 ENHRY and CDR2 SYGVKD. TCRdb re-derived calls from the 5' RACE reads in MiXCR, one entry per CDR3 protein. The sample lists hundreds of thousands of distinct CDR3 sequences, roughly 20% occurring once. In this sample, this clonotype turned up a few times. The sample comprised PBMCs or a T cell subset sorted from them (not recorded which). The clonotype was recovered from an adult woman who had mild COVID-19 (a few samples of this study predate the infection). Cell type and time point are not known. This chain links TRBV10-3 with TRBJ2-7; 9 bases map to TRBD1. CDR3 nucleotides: TGTGCCATCAGTGACCCGGGACAGGGAGGGTACGAGCAGTACTTC. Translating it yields CAISDPGQGGYEQYF.